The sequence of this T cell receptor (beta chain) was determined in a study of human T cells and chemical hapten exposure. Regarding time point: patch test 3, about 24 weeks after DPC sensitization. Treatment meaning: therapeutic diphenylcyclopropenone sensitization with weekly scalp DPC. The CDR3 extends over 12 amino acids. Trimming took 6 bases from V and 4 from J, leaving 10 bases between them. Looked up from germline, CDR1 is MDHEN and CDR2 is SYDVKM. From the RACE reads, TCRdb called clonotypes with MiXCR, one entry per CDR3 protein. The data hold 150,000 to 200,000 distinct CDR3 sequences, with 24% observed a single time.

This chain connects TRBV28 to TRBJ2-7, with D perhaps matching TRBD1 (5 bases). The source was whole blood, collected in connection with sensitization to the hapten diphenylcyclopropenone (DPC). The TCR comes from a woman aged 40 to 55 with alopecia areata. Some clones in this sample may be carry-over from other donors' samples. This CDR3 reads CASSRQWYEQYF. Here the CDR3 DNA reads TGTGCCAGCAGCCGACAGTGGTACGAGCAGTACTTC.